These 14 T cell receptor beta chains originate from one sample sequenced in a study of shared clonotypes between healthy human individuals. Assay: immunoSEQ multiplex PCR; the TCRdb copy retains only in-frame clones and omits some. This repertoire shows 450,000 or so clones, roughly four fifths found once; its top ten account for about 12%. The sample comprised PBMCs. The source of these receptors is a woman aged 40 to 55 in good health. Some clones in this sample may be carry-over from other donors' samples.

The chain employs TRBV6-4 and TRBJ2-1, with TRBD2 identical over 7 bases. CDR3 size: 15 residues. Germline CDR1 is MRHNA and CDR2 is SNTAGT. V lost 3 bases to trimming and J lost 4 bases; unmatched junction nucleotides: 6. In DNA form, the CDR3 reads TGTGCCAGCAGTGAAAGGGCTAGCGGTTACAATGAGCAGTTCTTC. Protein sequence: CASSERASGYNEQFF.

V and J are TRBV5-6 and TRBJ2-3, with a possible D match to TRBD1 (5 bases). Germline V gene lookup returns CDR1 SGHDT and CDR2 YYEEEE. The ends were cut back, 5 bases at V and 1 base at J, with 17 bases in the middle. The CDR3 sequence is 16 residues long. The CDR3 sequence is CASSIRWGLGTDTQYF. In DNA, the CDR3 is TGTGCCAGCAGTATCCGATGGGGCCTGGGCACAGATACGCAGTATTTT.

The chain is built from TRBV7-9 and TRBJ1-1; the D is unclear. The V end was cut by 6 bases, the J end by 2 bases, with 16 bases between. The CDR3 contains 15 residues. Per the germline V gene, CDR1 is SEHNR and CDR2 is FQNEAQ (reference sequence). The CDR3 reads CASSAIVGRNTEAFF. DNA of the CDR3: TGTGCCAGCAGTGCTATAGTTGGGCGAAACACTGAAGCTTTCTTT.

On this clone: An end of the junction differs from the germline gene, which may be a read error. J is TRBJ2-1 and V is TRBV7-7, with a possible D match to TRBD2 (6 bases). The CDR3 runs 16 residues. Germline CDR1 is SSHAT and CDR2 is FNYEAQ (reference sequence). The CDR3 reads CASSPQRSGYYNEQFF. In nucleotides, the CDR3 is TGTGCTAGCAGCCCCCAGCGGAGCGGGTACTACAATGAGCAGTTCTTC.

This clone occurred a few times. The rearrangement uses TRBV29-1 and TRBJ1-5; D is uncertain. CDR1 and CDR2 from the germline V gene are SQVTM and ANQGSEA. V was cut by 4 bases and J by 5 bases, with 9 bases left in between. The CDR3 is 12 amino acids. CDR3: CSVGELDQPQHF. Here the CDR3 DNA reads TGCAGCGTTGGTGAACTGGATCAGCCCCAGCATTTT.

This clone was observed a handful of times. The gene calls are TRBV30 and TRBJ1-4, with D tentatively TRBD1 (6 bases). Germline lookup yields CDR1 GTSNPN and CDR2 SVGIG (reference sequence). V shed 3 bases and J shed 2 bases, with 13 bases lying between them. The CDR3 is made up of 15 amino acids. CDR3 region: CAWSPNRVTNEKLFF. The CDR3, as DNA: TGTGCCTGGAGCCCGAACAGGGTTACTAATGAAAAACTGTTTTTT.

About this clone itself: Since a far larger clone is one base different, this is likely a read error. Other nucleotide sequences in the sample specify the same CDR3. This sequence joins TRBV6-1 and TRBJ2-7, with D uncertain. Germline-derived CDR1 and CDR2 are MNHNS and SASEGT. Trimming stripped 9 bases from V and 3 bases from J, with 6 bases between. CDR3 length: 10 amino acids. CDR3 nucleotides: TGTGCCAGTGGACGCTACGAGCAGTACTTC. It is translated as CASGRYEQYF.

This clone showed up just a few times. The J gene is TRBJ1-1, the V gene TRBV2; no clear D. This CDR3 has 12 amino acids. CDR1 is SNHLY and CDR2 is FYNNEI in the germline V gene. V was pared by 6 bases and J by 4 bases, with 9 bases between. The CDR3 reads CASRTHTTEAFF. Here the CDR3 DNA reads TGTGCCAGCAGGACCCATACCACTGAAGCTTTCTTT.

The CDR3 nucleotides read TGTGCCAGCAGCTTGGCGGGCCAGGTAAACACCGGGGAGCTGTTTTTT. This codes for CASSLAGQVNTGELFF. The chain is built from TRBV5-4 and TRBJ2-2, with no clear D. This CDR3 comprises 16 residues. Trimming cost V 0 bases and J 2 bases, with 11 bases left between them. Germline CDR1 reads SGHNT; CDR2 reads YYREEE (reference sequence).

The rearrangement uses TRBV19 and TRBJ1-1; tentative D call: TRBD1 (6 bases). This CDR3 region has 14 residues. Germline V CDR1 and CDR2: LNHDA, SQIVND (reference sequence). With 11 bases removed from V and 0 bases from J, the gap between germline ends came to 16 bases. CDR3 sequence: CAAHPNRVNTEAFF. In nucleotides, the CDR3 is TGTGCCGCCCATCCAAACAGGGTGAACACTGAAGCTTTCTTT.

This clone was detected once. The chain links TRBV7-9 to TRBJ1-1, with D maybe TRBD1 (5 bases). This CDR3 comprises 13 residues. Germline CDR1 reads SEHNR; CDR2 reads FQNEAQ (reference sequence). V lost 2 bases, J lost 4 bases, and 8 bases lay in between. This CDR3 reads CASSLLGLTEAFF. The CDR3, as DNA: TGTGCCAGCAGCTTATTGGGGCTCACTGAAGCTTTCTTT.

This clone came up many times. The V and J genes are TRBV30 and TRBJ2-6, with a tentative D call TRBD2 (7 bases). The germline V gene has CDR1 GTSNPN and CDR2 SVGIG (reference sequence). Trimming stripped 5 bases from V and 3 bases from J, with 11 bases between. This CDR3 spans 14 amino acids. The CDR3 loop reads CAWYGGLGANVLTF. CDR3 DNA sequence: TGTGCCTGGTACGGGGGGCTTGGGGCCAACGTCCTGACTTTC. Full variable domain (rest looked up from reference TRBV30 and TRBJ2-6): SQTIHQWPATLVQPVGSPLSLECTVEGTSNPNLYWYRQAAGRGLQLLFYSVGIGQISSEVPQNLSASRPQDRQFILSSKKLLLSDSGFYLCAWYGGLGANVLTFGAGSRLTVL.

CDR3 nucleotides: TGTGCCAGCAGTTTCTTCAACGACTACGAGCAGTACTTC. It codes for CASSFFNDYEQYF. The chain links TRBV28 to TRBJ2-7, with D uncertain. V lost 3 bases to trimming and J lost 3 bases, with 9 bases between them. The CDR3 runs to 13 residues. Germline CDR1 and CDR2: MDHEN and SYDVKM.

CDR3 DNA sequence: TGTGCCAGCAGTGGTGGAAGGGAAAACTTCTACGAGCAGTACTTC. It codes for CASSGGRENFYEQYF. V usage is TRBV25-1 and J usage is TRBJ2-7, with D unclear. V lost 4 bases, J lost 3 bases, and 16 bases lay in between. CDR1 is MGHDK, CDR2 SYGVNS, per germline. The length of the CDR3 is 15 residues.